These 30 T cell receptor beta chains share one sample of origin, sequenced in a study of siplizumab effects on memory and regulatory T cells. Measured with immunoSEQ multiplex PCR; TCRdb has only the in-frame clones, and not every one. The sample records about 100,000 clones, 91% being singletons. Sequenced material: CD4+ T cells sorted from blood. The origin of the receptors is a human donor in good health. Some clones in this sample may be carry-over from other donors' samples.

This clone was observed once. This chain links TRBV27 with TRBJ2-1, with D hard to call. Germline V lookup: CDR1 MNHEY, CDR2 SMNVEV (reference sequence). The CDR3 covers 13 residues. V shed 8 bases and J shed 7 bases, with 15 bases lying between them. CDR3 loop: CASAGLSRNEQFF. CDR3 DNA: TGTGCCAGCGCAGGATTGTCTCGGAATGAGCAGTTCTTC.

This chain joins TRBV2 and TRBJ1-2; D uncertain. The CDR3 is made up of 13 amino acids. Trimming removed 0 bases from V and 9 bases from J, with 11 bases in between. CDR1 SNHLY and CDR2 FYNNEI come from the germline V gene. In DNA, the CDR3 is TGTGCCAGCAGTGAAGCGCAAACTTGGAGCTACACCTTC. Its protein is CASSEAQTWSYTF. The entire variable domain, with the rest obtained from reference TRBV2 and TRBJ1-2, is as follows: EPEVTQTPSHQVTQMGQEVILRCVPISNHLYFYWYRQILGQKVEFLVSFYNNEISEKSEIFDDQFSVERPDGSNFTLKIRSTKLEDSAMYFCASSEAQTWSYTFGSGTRLTVV.

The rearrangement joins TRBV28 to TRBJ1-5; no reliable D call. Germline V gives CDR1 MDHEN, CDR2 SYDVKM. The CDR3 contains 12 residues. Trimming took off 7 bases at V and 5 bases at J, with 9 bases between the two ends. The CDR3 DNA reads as TGTGCCAGCACCCTTTTGGATCAGCCCCAGCATTTT. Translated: CASTLLDQPQHF.

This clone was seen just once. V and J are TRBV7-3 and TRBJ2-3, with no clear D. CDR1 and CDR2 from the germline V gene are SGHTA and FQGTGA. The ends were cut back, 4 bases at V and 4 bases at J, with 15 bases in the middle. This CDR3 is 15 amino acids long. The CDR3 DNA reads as TGTGCCAGCAGCTCCGGGCAACCTGGGGCAGATACGCAGTATTTT. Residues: CASSSGQPGADTQYF.

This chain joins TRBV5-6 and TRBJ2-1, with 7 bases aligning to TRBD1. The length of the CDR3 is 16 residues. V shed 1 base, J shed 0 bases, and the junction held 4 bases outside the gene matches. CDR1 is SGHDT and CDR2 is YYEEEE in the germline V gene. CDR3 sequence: CASSLWTGSSYNEQFF. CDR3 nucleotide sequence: TGTGCCAGCAGCTTGTGGACAGGAAGCTCCTACAATGAGCAGTTCTTC.

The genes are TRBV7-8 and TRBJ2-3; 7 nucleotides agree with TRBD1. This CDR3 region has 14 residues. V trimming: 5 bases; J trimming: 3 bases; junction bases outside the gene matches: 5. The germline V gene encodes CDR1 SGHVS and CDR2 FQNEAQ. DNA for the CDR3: TGTGCCAGCAGCAGACAGGGCTGGACAGATACGCAGTATTTT. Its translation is CASSRQGWTDTQYF.

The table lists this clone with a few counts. This chain's CDR3 is CASSASIAGGTDTQYF. CDR3 in DNA: TGTGCCAGCAGTGCCTCAATAGCGGGGGGCACAGATACGCAGTATTTT. The rearrangement links TRBV6-1 to TRBJ2-3; TRBD2 matches 9 bases. The CDR3 consists of 16 residues. Germline V CDR1 and CDR2: MNHNS, SASEGT. With 4 bases clipped from V and 1 base from J, the junction kept 6 bases outside the gene matches.

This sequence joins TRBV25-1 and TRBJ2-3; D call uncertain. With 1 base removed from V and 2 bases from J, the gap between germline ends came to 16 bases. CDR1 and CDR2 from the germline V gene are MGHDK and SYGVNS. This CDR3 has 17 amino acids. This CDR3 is CASSESATKKNTDTQYF. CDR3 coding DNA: TGTGCCAGCAGTGAATCCGCGACAAAAAAAAACACAGATACGCAGTATTTT.

This chain's CDR3 is CASNRGGWTEAFF. The CDR3 DNA follows: TGTGCCAGCAACCGAGGGGGGTGGACTGAAGCTTTCTTT. The chain is built from TRBV6-6 and TRBJ1-1; D perhaps matches TRBD1 (6 bases). The germline CDR1 and CDR2 sequences are MNHNY and SVGAGI (reference sequence). Trimming took 7 bases from V and 5 from J, leaving 14 bases between them. CDR3 size: 13 residues.

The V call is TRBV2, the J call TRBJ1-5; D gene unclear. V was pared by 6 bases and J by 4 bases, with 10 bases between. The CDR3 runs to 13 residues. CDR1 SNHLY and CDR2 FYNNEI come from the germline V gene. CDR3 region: CASRETRNQPQHF. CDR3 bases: TGTGCCAGCAGAGAGACAAGGAATCAGCCCCAGCATTTT.

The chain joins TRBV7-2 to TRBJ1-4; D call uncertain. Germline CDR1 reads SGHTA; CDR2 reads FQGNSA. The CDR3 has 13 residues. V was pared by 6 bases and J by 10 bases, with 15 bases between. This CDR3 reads CASSSDRRGKLFF. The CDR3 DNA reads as TGTGCCAGCAGTTCCGACCGTCGAGGAAAACTGTTTTTT.

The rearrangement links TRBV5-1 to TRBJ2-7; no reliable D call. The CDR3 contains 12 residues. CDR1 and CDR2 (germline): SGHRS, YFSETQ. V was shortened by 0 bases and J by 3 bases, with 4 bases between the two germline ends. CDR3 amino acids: CASSLESYEQYF. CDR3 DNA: TGCGCCAGCAGCTTGGAGAGCTACGAGCAGTACTTC.

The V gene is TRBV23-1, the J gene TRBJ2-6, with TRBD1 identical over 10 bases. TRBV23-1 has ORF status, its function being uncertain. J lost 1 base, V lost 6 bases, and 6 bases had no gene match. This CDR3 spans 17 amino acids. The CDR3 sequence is CASRTGQGVSGANVLTF. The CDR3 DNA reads TGCGCCAGCAGGACCGGACAGGGGGTTTCTGGGGCCAACGTCCTGACTTTC.

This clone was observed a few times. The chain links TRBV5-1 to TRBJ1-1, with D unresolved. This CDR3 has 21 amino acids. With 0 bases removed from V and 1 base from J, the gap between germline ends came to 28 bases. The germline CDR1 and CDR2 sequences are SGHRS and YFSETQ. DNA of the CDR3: TGCGCCAGCAGCTTGGAAGCAGCCCGTGTTTTGACCCCCGAAACGAACACTGAAGCTTTCTTT. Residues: CASSLEAARVLTPETNTEAFF.

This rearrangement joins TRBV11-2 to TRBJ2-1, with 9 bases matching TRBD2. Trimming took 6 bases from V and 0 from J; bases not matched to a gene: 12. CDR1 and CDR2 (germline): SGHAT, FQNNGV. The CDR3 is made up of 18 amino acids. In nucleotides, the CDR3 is TGTGCCAGCAGACACCCCCTTCGCGGGAGGGACTCCTACAATGAGCAGTTCTTC. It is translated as CASRHPLRGRDSYNEQFF.

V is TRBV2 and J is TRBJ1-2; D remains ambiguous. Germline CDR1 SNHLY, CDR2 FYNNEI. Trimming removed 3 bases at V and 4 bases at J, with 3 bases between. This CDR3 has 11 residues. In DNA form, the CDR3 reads TGTGCCAGCAGTGACAGCTATGGCTACACCTTC. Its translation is CASSDSYGYTF.

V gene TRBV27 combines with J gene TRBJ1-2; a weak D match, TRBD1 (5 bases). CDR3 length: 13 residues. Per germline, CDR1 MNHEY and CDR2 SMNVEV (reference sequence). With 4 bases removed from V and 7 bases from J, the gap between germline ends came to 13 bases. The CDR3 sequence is CASSSGGVRGYTF. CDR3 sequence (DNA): TGTGCCAGCAGTTCGGGGGGAGTTCGTGGCTACACCTTC.

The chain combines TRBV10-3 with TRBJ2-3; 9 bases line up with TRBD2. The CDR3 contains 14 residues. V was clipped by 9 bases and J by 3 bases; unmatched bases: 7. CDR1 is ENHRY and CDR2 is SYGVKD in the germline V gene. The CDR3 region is CAIRGRERTDTQYF. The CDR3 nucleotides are TGTGCCATTCGCGGGAGGGAGAGGACAGATACGCAGTATTTT.

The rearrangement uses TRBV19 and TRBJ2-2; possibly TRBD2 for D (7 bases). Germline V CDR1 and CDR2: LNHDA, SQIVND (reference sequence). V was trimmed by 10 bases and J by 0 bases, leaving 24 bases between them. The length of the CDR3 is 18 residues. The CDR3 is CATTGAPGGNSNTGELFF. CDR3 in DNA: TGTGCCACCACGGGGGCACCGGGGGGAAATTCGAACACCGGGGAGCTGTTTTTT.

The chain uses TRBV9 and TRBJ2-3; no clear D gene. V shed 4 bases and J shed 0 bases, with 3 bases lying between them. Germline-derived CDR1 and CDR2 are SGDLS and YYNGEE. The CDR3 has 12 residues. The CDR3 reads CASSPSTDTQYF. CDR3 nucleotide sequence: TGTGCCAGCAGCCCCAGCACAGATACGCAGTATTTT.

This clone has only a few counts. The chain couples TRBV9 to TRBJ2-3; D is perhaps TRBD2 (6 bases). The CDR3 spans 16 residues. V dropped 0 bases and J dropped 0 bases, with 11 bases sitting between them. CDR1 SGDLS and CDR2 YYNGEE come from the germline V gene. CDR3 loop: CASSVAGLSSTDTQYF. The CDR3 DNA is TGTGCCAGCAGCGTAGCCGGACTATCTAGCACAGATACGCAGTATTTT.

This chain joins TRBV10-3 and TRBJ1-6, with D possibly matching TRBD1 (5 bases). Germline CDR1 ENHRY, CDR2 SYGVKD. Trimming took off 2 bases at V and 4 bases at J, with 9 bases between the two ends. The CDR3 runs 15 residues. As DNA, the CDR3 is TGTGCCATCAGTGAGCGGCAGGGATATAATTCACCCCTCCACTTT. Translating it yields CAISERQGYNSPLHF.

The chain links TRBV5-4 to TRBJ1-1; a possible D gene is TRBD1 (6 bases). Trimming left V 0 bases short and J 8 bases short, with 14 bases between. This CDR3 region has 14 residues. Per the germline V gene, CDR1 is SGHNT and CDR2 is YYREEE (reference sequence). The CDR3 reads CASSLGDLQGEAFF. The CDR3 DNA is TGTGCCAGCAGCTTGGGAGACCTGCAGGGGGAAGCTTTCTTT.

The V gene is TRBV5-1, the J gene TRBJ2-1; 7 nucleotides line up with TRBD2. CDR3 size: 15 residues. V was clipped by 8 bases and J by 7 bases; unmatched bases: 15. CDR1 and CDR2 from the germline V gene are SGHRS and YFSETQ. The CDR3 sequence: CASNLRLADGNEQFF. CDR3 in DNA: TGCGCCAGTAATCTAAGGCTAGCGGACGGAAATGAGCAGTTCTTC. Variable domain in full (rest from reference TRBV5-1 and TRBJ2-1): KAGVTQTPRYLIKTRGQQVTLSCSPISGHRSVSWYQQTPGQGLQFLFEYFSETQRNKGNFPGRFSGRQFSNSRSEMNVSTLELGDSALYLCASNLRLADGNEQFFGPGTRLTVL.

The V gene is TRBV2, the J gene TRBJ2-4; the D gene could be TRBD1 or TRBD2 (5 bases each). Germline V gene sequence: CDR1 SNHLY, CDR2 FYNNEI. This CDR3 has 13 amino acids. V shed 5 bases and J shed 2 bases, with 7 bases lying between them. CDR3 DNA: TGTGCCAGCAGTTGGGGACCCAAAAACATTCAGTACTTC. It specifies CASSWGPKNIQYF. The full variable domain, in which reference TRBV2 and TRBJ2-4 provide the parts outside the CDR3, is EPEVTQTPSHQVTQMGQEVILRCVPISNHLYFYWYRQILGQKVEFLVSFYNNEISEKSEIFDDQFSVERPDGSNFTLKIRSTKLEDSAMYFCASSWGPKNIQYFGAGTRLSVL.

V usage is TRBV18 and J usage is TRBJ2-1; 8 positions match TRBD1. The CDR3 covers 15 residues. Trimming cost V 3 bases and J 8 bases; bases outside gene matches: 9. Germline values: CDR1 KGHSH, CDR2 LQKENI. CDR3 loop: CASSPVGQVGDEQFF. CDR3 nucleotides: TGTGCCAGCTCACCGGTGGGACAGGTCGGCGATGAGCAGTTCTTC.

The CDR3 protein is CASSLSTGELFF. The CDR3, as DNA: TGTGCCAGCAGCTTAAGCACCGGGGAGCTGTTTTTT. V is TRBV7-2 and J is TRBJ2-2; D is unclear. The V end lost 2 bases, the J end lost 4 bases, and 2 bases lay between the germline ends. The CDR3 runs to 12 residues. CDR1 is SGHTA and CDR2 is FQGNSA in the germline V gene.

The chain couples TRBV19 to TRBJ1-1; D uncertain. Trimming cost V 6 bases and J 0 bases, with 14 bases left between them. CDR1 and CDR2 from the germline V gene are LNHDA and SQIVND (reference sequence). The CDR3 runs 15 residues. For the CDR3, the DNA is TGTGCCAGTAGCATCTACCTGCAAATGAACACTGAAGCTTTCTTT. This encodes CASSIYLQMNTEAFF.

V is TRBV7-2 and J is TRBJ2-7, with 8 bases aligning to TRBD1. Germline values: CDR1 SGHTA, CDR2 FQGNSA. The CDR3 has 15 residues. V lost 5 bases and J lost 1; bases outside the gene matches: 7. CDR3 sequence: CASSPSRTGSYEQYF. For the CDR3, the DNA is TGTGCCAGCAGCCCCTCCCGGACAGGGTCCTACGAGCAGTACTTC.

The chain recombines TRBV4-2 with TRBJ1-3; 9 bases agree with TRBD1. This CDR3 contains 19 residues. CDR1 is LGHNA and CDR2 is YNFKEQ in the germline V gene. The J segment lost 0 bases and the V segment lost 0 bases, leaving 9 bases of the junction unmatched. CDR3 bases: TGTGCCAGCAGCCAAGACCTCCTTAGGGACAGGGTCTCTGGAAACACCATATATTTT. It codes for CASSQDLLRDRVSGNTIYF.